This entry lists 30 T cell receptor beta chains sequenced from one sample in a study of T cell responses to AZD1222 COVID-19 vaccine. Clones were read by immunoSEQ multiplex PCR, and TCRdb kept only the in-frame ones, dropping some. Counted here are roughly 110,000 clones, about 80% occurring once; the ten biggest clones make up about 9.4%. The specimen comprised peripheral blood, sampled on day 0 of AZD1222 vaccination. These receptors came from an adult in good health.

The chain links TRBV2 to TRBJ1-1; D not certain. Between the trimmed V and J ends, which lost 0 bases and 1 base, there was a span of 6 bases. Looked up from germline, CDR1 is SNHLY and CDR2 is FYNNEI. This CDR3 spans 14 amino acids. CDR3 protein: CASSEAEWNTEAFF. The CDR3 bases are TGTGCCAGCAGTGAAGCGGAGTGGAACACTGAAGCTTTCTTT.

This sequence joins TRBV6-5 and TRBJ2-1, with 9 bases aligning to TRBD1. CDR1 is MNHEY, CDR2 SVGAGI, per germline. CDR3 length: 15 amino acids. With V trimmed by 5 bases and J by 0 bases, 2 bases remained unmatched. The chain's CDR3 is CASSQTGGSYNEQFF. As DNA, the CDR3 is TGTGCCAGCAGTCAGACAGGGGGCTCCTACAATGAGCAGTTCTTC.

The genes are TRBV5-6 and TRBJ1-2; D gene ambiguous. V shed 1 base and J shed 6 bases, with 10 bases lying between them. This CDR3 has 13 amino acids. Germline-derived CDR1 and CDR2 are SGHDT and YYEEEE. The CDR3 region is CASSLSRGHGYTF. The CDR3 nucleotides read TGTGCCAGCAGCTTGAGTAGAGGGCATGGCTACACCTTC.

The rearrangement joins TRBV9 to TRBJ2-7, with unresolved D. Trimming took 0 bases from V and 3 from J, leaving 13 bases between them. Per the germline V gene, CDR1 is SGDLS and CDR2 is YYNGEE. This CDR3 region has 15 residues. The CDR3 region is CASSVGAGHLYEQYF. The CDR3 DNA is TGTGCCAGCAGCGTAGGGGCAGGTCACCTCTACGAGCAGTACTTC.

This rearrangement joins TRBV12-3 or TRBV12-4 to TRBJ1-3; D is unclear. There are 13 residues in the CDR3. Trimming pared 10 bases from V and 2 bases from J, leaving 12 bases between. The CDR3 DNA follows: TGTGCCACGGCCCCCACCGCTGGAAACACCATATATTTT. It specifies CATAPTAGNTIYF.

The chain has TRBV30 and TRBJ1-3; no definite D call. Germline-derived CDR1 and CDR2 are GTSNPN and SVGIG (reference sequence). The CDR3 totals 12 residues. V was pared by 5 bases and J by 0 bases, with 5 bases between. The CDR3 region has the DNA TGTGCCTGGGCAACCTCTGGAAACACCATATATTTT. Translating it yields CAWATSGNTIYF.

DNA for the CDR3: TGTGCCAGCCAGGTCACTTGGAACACTGAAGCTTTCTTT. Translated, it gives CASQVTWNTEAFF. The chain employs TRBV6-5 and TRBJ1-1; D remains ambiguous. Germline values: CDR1 MNHEY, CDR2 SVGAGI. The germline V and J ends were trimmed by 8 bases and 1 base, with 11 bases remaining between them. The CDR3 runs to 13 residues.

The CDR3 DNA sequence: TGTGCCAGCAGCGGACAGTCTTATGGCTACACCTTC. Encoded protein: CASSGQSYGYTF. The V call is TRBV2, the J call TRBJ1-2, with D perhaps TRBD1 (6 bases). From germline, CDR1 is SNHLY and CDR2 FYNNEI. The V end was cut by 6 bases, the J end by 5 bases, with 10 bases between. The CDR3 loop spans 12 amino acids. The full variable domain, rest sourced from reference TRBV2 and TRBJ1-2, is EPEVTQTPSHQVTQMGQEVILRCVPISNHLYFYWYRQILGQKVEFLVSFYNNEISEKSEIFDDQFSVERPDGSNFTLKIRSTKLEDSAMYFCASSGQSYGYTFGSGTRLTVV.

This clone was detected a few times. This chain joins TRBV28 and TRBJ2-6; no clear D gene. CDR3 size: 15 residues. V was cut by 6 bases and J by 0 bases, with 9 bases left in between. CDR1 MDHEN and CDR2 SYDVKM come from the germline V gene. The CDR3 DNA follows: TGTGCCAGCAGCTATTTAAGCTCTGGGGCCAACGTCCTGACTTTC. This gives the protein CASSYLSSGANVLTF. Filled out from reference TRBV28 and TRBJ2-6, the complete variable domain reads DVKVTQSSRYLVKRTGEKVFLECVQDMDHENMFWYRQDPGLGLRLIYFSYDVKMKEKGDIPEGYSVSREKKERFSLILESASTNQTSMYLCASSYLSSGANVLTFGAGSRLTVL.

The rearrangement links TRBV5-1 to TRBJ2-7; weak D call: TRBD1 (6 bases). Trimming took off 0 bases at V and 1 base at J, with 14 bases between the two ends. This CDR3 region has 16 residues. Germline V lookup: CDR1 SGHRS, CDR2 YFSETQ. The CDR3: CASSLGTVKGSYEQYF. CDR3 DNA: TGCGCCAGCAGCTTGGGGACAGTCAAGGGGTCCTACGAGCAGTACTTC.

This chain links TRBV19 with TRBJ2-5; 7 positions match TRBD2. The CDR3 consists of 14 residues. CDR1 and CDR2 from the germline V gene are LNHDA and SQIVND (reference sequence). Germline trimming cut 6 bases from V and 4 bases from J; bases unmatched to any gene: 8. The CDR3 DNA sequence: TGTGCCAGTAGGCCGGGGGGAGGAGCAGAGACCCAGTACTTC. It yields the protein CASRPGGGAETQYF.

The chain employs TRBV18 and TRBJ2-7, with TRBD2 matching over 8 bases. Germline V gives CDR1 KGHSH, CDR2 LQKENI. The CDR3 contains 15 residues. V lost 1 base and J lost 6; bases outside the gene matches: 8. The CDR3 nucleotides read TGTGCCAGCTCACCACAGACAGCGGGAGATGGCGAGCAGTACTTC. As protein: CASSPQTAGDGEQYF.

The rearrangement uses TRBV4-2 and TRBJ2-7; D possibly corresponds to TRBD2 (5 bases). The length of the CDR3 is 18 residues. V gave up 0 bases and J gave up 1 base, with 19 bases separating them. Germline lookup yields CDR1 LGHNA and CDR2 YNFKEQ. The CDR3 coding sequence is TGTGCCAGCAGCCAAGATATTCCTCAACGCGGGCTTTCCTACGAGCAGTACTTC. Protein product: CASSQDIPQRGLSYEQYF.

The chain carries TRBV5-5 and TRBJ1-1; TRBD1 matches at 9 bases. Germline V gene lookup returns CDR1 SGHKS and CDR2 YYEKEE (reference sequence). This CDR3 spans 16 amino acids. With 3 bases clipped from V and 0 bases from J, the junction kept 6 bases outside the gene matches. In DNA form, the CDR3 reads TGTGCCAGCAGCTGGACAGGGGTTCAGATGAACACTGAAGCTTTCTTT. It codes for CASSWTGVQMNTEAFF.

The J gene is TRBJ2-7, the V gene TRBV27; D ambiguous. Germline values: CDR1 MNHEY, CDR2 SMNVEV (reference sequence). This CDR3 region has 16 residues. The ends were cut back, 6 bases at V and 2 bases at J, with 20 bases in the middle. The CDR3, as DNA: TGTGCCAGCAGCCAGGATTGGGCTCAAAGTCCCTACGAGCAGTACTTC. Translated: CASSQDWAQSPYEQYF.

In its sample, this clone was seen once. Sequence at one end of the junction differs from germline and may be a read error. The CDR3 nucleotides are TGTGCTAGCAGCTTTGGTTCAGGGAACACCGGGGAGCTGTTTTTT. This encodes CASSFGSGNTGELFF. The chain uses TRBV7-7 and TRBJ2-2; D gene ambiguous. The CDR3 is 15 residues long. Germline CDR1 is SSHAT and CDR2 is FNYEAQ (reference sequence).

The chain uses TRBV18 and TRBJ1-4; perhaps TRBD1 as D (5 bases). V lost 4 bases and J 5 bases, leaving 11 bases between the germline ends. The CDR3 sequence is 14 residues long. The germline V gene encodes CDR1 KGHSH and CDR2 LQKENI. CDR3 in DNA: TGTGCCAGCTCACTCCAGGGATTAAATGAAAAACTGTTTTTT. This translates into CASSLQGLNEKLFF.

The chain is built from TRBV6-5 and TRBJ1-5; tentative D call: TRBD1 (5 bases). CDR3 size: 13 residues. Germline CDR1 reads MNHEY; CDR2 reads SVGAGI. Deletions cut 11 bases from V and 2 bases from J, with 13 bases between. CDR3 protein: CAHRRGGNQPQHF. CDR3 in DNA: TGTGCCCACAGGAGGGGAGGCAATCAGCCCCAGCATTTT.

This chain joins TRBV7-8 and TRBJ1-1; D gene ambiguous. Germline V lookup: CDR1 SGHVS, CDR2 FQNEAQ. Trimming stripped 2 bases from V and 1 base from J, with 11 bases between. The CDR3 runs 15 residues. CDR3 DNA sequence: TGTGCCAGCAGCTTAATCGTCTCAGCGAACACTGAAGCTTTCTTT. Its translation: CASSLIVSANTEAFF.

The rearrangement joins TRBV28 to TRBJ2-5; 7 bases match TRBD1. The CDR3 sequence is 15 residues long. Germline CDR1 reads MDHEN; CDR2 reads SYDVKM. With 8 bases clipped from V and 2 bases from J, the junction kept 11 bases outside the gene matches. CDR3 loop: CASRDRVGLQETQYF. CDR3 sequence (DNA): TGTGCCAGCCGCGACAGGGTTGGCTTACAAGAGACCCAGTACTTC.

The gene calls are TRBV3-1 (or the pseudogene TRBV3-2) and TRBJ1-1, with D tentatively TRBD1 (5 bases). V lost 6 bases to trimming and J lost 5 bases, with 16 bases between them. The CDR3 has 14 residues. CDR1 and CDR2 from the germline V gene are LGHDT and YNNKEL (reference sequence). CDR3 amino acids: CASRLTEGRTEAFF. CDR3 bases: TGTGCCAGCAGGCTGACAGAAGGAAGGACTGAAGCTTTCTTT.

The chain employs TRBV6-5 and TRBJ1-1; D is unclear. V gave up 6 bases and J gave up 3 bases, with 11 bases separating them. The CDR3 consists of 13 residues. Per the germline V gene, CDR1 is MNHEY and CDR2 is SVGAGI. The CDR3 nucleotides read TGTGCCAGCAGGGTTCAAAGGGACACTGAAGCTTTCTTT. Translated: CASRVQRDTEAFF.

This clone occurred a few times. The chain combines TRBV11-1 with TRBJ1-2; tentatively, D is TRBD1 (6 bases). Germline-derived CDR1 and CDR2 are SGHAT and FQDESV (reference sequence). The CDR3 is made up of 11 amino acids. Trimming removed 3 bases from V and 8 bases from J, with 7 bases in between. Written as DNA, the CDR3 is TGTGCCAGCAGCTTCAGGGGCGGCTACACCTTC. Protein: CASSFRGGYTF. The variable domain in full, completed from reference TRBV11-1 and TRBJ1-2, reads EAEVAQSPRYKITEKSQAVAFWCDPISGHATLYWYRQILGQGPELLVQFQDESVVDDSQLPKDRFSAERLKGVDSTLKIQPAELGDSAMYLCASSFRGGYTFGSGTRLTVV.

The rearrangement joins TRBV28 to TRBJ1-1; D is unclear. Deletions cut 5 bases from V and 0 bases from J, with 13 bases between. Germline assignment: CDR1 MDHEN and CDR2 SYDVKM. This CDR3 has 15 amino acids. The CDR3 DNA reads TGTGCCAGCAGTCCGCACGGGATAATGAACACTGAAGCTTTCTTT. Translated, it gives CASSPHGIMNTEAFF. The variable domain in full, completed from reference TRBV28 and TRBJ1-1, reads DVKVTQSSRYLVKRTGEKVFLECVQDMDHENMFWYRQDPGLGLRLIYFSYDVKMKEKGDIPEGYSVSREKKERFSLILESASTNQTSMYLCASSPHGIMNTEAFFGQGTRLTVV.

This clone was seen a handful of times. The gene calls are TRBV11-2 and TRBJ2-3, with D unresolved. The CDR3 loop spans 12 amino acids. From germline, CDR1 is SGHAT and CDR2 FQNNGV. Trimming pared 4 bases from V and 3 bases from J, leaving 5 bases between. The CDR3 sequence: CASSWRTDTQYF. CDR3 nucleotide sequence: TGTGCCAGCAGCTGGCGTACAGATACGCAGTATTTT.

This clone was recorded once. The chain joins TRBV3-1 (or the pseudogene TRBV3-2) to TRBJ2-1, with D unresolved. This CDR3 has 10 residues. CDR1 LGHDT and CDR2 YNNKEL come from the germline V gene (reference sequence). The ends were cut back, 1 base at V and 11 bases at J, with 3 bases in the middle. CDR3 coding DNA: TGTGCCAGCAGCCAAGTAAAGCAGTTCTTC. It codes for CASSQVKQFF.

The chain links TRBV18 to TRBJ2-2, with 12 nucleotides matching TRBD2. Trimming at V came to 5 bases and at J to 2 bases, leaving 0 bases not matched to a gene. Per germline, CDR1 KGHSH and CDR2 LQKENI. The CDR3 loop spans 15 amino acids. The DNA for the CDR3 is TGTGCCAGCTCAGGACTAGCGGGAAACACCGGGGAGCTGTTTTTT. Encoded protein: CASSGLAGNTGELFF.

The rearrangement uses TRBV10-3 and TRBJ1-5, with D unclear. V was shortened by 2 bases and J by 0 bases, with 8 bases between the two germline ends. Germline loops: CDR1 ENHRY, CDR2 SYGVKD. The CDR3 runs to 15 residues. CDR3 amino acids: CAISETERSNQPQHF. CDR3 sequence (DNA): TGTGCCATCAGTGAGACAGAACGTAGCAATCAGCCCCAGCATTTT.

The V call is TRBV6-5, the J call TRBJ2-7; 12 bases agree with TRBD1. CDR1 is MNHEY and CDR2 is SVGAGI in the germline V gene. Trimming took 6 bases from V and 7 from J; bases not matched to a gene: 7. The CDR3 contains 14 residues. CDR3 DNA sequence: TGTGCCAGCAGGAAGGGACAGGGGGCATTGGAGCAGTACTTC. It encodes CASRKGQGALEQYF.

The V and J genes are TRBV2 and TRBJ2-2; the match to TRBD2 covers 8 bases. There are 16 residues in the CDR3. The V gene's germline CDR1 is SNHLY and CDR2 FYNNEI. V shed 9 bases, J shed 1 base, and the junction held 10 bases outside the gene matches. The CDR3: CASRSAGALNTGELFF. CDR3 nucleotide sequence: TGTGCCAGTCGTTCAGCGGGGGCCCTGAACACCGGGGAGCTGTTTTTT.